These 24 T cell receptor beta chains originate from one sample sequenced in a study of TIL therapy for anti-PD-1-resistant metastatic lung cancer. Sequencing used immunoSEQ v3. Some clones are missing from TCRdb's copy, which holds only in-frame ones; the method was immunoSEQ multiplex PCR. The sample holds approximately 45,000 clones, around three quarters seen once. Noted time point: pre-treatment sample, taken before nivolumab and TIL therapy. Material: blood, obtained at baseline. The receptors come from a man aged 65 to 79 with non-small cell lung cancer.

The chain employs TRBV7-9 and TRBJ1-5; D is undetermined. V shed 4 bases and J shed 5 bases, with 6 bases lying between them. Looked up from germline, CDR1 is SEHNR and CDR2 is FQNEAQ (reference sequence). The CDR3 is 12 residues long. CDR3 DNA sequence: TGTGCCAGCAGCTCACCGTATCAGCCCCAGCATTTT. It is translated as CASSSPYQPQHF.

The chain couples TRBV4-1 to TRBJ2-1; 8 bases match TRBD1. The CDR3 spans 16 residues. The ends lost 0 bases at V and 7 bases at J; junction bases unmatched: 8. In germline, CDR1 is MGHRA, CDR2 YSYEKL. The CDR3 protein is CASSQEGWGQENEQFF. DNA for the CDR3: TGCGCCAGCAGCCAAGAAGGTTGGGGACAGGAGAATGAGCAGTTCTTC.

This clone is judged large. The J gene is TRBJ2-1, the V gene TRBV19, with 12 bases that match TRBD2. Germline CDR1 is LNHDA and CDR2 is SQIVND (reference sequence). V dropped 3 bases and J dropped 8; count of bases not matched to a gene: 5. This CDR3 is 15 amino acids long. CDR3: CASSMTSGSFHEQFF. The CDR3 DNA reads TGTGCCAGTAGTATGACTAGCGGGAGTTTCCATGAGCAGTTCTTC.

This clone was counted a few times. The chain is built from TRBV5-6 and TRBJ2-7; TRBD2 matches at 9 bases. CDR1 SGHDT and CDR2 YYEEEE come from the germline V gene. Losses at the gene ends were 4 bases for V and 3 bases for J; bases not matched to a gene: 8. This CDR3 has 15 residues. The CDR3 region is CASSLIRAGGYEQYF. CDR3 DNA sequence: TGTGCCAGCAGCCTAATTCGAGCGGGGGGCTACGAGCAGTACTTC. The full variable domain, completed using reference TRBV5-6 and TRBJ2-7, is DAGVTQSPTHLIKTRGQQVTLRCSPKSGHDTVSWYQQALGQGPQFIFQYYEEEERQRGNFPDRFSGHQFPNYSSELNVNALLLGDSALYLCASSLIRAGGYEQYFGPGTRLTVT.

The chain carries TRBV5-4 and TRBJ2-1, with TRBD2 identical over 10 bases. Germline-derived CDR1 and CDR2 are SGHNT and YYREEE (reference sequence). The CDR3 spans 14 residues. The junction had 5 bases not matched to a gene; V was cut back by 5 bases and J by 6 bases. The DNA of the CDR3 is TGTGCCAGCAGACCGTCTAGCGGGAGCAATGAGCAGTTCTTC. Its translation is CASRPSSGSNEQFF.

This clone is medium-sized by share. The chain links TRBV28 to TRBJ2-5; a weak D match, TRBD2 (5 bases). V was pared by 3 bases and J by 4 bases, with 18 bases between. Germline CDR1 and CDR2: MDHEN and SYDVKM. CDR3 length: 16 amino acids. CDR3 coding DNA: TGTGCCAGCAGTTTGGGTCGAGGAGTTCGGGGAGAGACCCAGTACTTC. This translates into CASSLGRGVRGETQYF. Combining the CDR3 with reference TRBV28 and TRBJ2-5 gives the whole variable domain DVKVTQSSRYLVKRTGEKVFLECVQDMDHENMFWYRQDPGLGLRLIYFSYDVKMKEKGDIPEGYSVSREKKERFSLILESASTNQTSMYLCASSLGRGVRGETQYFGPGTRLLVL.

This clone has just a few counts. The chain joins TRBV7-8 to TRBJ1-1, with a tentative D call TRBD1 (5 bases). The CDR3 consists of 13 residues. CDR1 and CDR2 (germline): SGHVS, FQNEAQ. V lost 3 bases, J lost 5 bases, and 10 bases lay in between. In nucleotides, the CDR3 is TGTGCCAGCAGCTTCCAGGGAGGGACTGAAGCTTTCTTT. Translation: CASSFQGGTEAFF.

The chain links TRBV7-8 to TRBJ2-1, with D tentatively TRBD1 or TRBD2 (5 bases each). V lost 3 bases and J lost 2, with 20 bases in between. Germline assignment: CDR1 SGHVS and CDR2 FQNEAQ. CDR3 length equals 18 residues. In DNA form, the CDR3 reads TGTGCCAGCAGCTTTTTAAAACCGGGACGCCTAACCTACAATGAGCAGTTCTTC. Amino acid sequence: CASSFLKPGRLTYNEQFF.

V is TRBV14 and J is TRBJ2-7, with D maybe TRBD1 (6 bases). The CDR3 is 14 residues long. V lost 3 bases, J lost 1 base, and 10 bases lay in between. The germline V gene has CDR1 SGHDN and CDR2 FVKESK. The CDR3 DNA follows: TGTGCCAGCAGCCAGCTTAGGGGGTCCTACGAGCAGTACTTC. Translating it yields CASSQLRGSYEQYF. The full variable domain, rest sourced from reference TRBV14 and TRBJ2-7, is EAGVTQFPSHSVIEKGQTVTLRCDPISGHDNLYWYRRVMGKEIKFLLHFVKESKQDESGMPNNRFLAERTGGTYSTLKVQPAELEDSGVYFCASSQLRGSYEQYFGPGTRLTVT.

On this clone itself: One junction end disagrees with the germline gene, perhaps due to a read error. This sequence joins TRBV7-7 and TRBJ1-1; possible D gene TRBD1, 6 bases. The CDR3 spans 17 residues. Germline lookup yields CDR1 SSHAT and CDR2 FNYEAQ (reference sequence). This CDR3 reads CASSEGEPPSQNTEAFF. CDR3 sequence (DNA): TGTGCTAGCAGCGAGGGGGAACCTCCTTCGCAGAACACTGAAGCTTTCTTT.

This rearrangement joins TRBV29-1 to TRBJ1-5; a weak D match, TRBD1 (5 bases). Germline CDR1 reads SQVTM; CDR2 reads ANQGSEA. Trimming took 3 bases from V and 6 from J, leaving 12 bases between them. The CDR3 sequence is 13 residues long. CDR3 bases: TGCAGCGTTGATTTGGGGGGTGGTCAGCCCCAGCATTTT. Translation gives CSVDLGGGQPQHF.

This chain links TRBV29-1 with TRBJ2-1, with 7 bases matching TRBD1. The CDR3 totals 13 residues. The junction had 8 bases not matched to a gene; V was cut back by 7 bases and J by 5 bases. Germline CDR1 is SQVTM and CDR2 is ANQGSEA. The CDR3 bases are TGCAGCGGGCCCGGGACAGACGACAATGAGCAGTTCTTC. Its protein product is CSGPGTDDNEQFF.

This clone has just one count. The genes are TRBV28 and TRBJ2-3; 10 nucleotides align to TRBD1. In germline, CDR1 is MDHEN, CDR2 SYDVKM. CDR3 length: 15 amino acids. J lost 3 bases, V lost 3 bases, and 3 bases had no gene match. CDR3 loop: CASSLGQGRTDTQYF. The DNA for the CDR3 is TGTGCCAGCAGTTTGGGACAGGGGAGAACAGATACGCAGTATTTT.

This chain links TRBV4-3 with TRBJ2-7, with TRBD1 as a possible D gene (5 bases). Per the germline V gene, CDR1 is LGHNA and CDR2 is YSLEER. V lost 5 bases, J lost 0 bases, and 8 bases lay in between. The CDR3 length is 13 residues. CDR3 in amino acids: CASSTGLSYEQYF. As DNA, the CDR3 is TGCGCCAGCAGCACAGGTCTCTCCTACGAGCAGTACTTC.

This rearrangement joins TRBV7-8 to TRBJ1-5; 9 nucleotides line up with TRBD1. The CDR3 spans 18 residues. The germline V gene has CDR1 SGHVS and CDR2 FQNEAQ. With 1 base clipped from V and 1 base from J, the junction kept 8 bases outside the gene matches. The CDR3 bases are TGTGCCAGCAGCTTAGATACTCCGGGACAGGGAAGCAATCAGCCCCAGCATTTT. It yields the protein CASSLDTPGQGSNQPQHF.

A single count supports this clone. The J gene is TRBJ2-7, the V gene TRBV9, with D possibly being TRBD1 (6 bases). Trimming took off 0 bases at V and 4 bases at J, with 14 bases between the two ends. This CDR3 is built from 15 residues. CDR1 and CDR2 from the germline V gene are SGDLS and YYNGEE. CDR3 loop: CASSVGRAGAYEQYF. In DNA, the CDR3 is TGTGCCAGCAGCGTAGGGCGCGCAGGGGCTTACGAGCAGTACTTC.

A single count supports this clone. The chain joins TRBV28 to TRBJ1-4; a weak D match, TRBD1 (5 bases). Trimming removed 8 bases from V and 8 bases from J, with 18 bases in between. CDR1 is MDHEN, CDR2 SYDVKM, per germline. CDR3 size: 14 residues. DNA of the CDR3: TGTGCCAGCGCGACTTTTCAGGGAGGCGAAAAACTGTTTTTT. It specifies CASATFQGGEKLFF.

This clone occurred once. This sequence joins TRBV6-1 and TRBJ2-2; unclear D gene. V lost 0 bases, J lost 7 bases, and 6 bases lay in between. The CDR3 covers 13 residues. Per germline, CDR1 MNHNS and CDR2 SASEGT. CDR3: CASSEAWSGELFF. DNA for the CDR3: TGTGCCAGCAGTGAAGCATGGAGCGGGGAGCTGTTTTTT.

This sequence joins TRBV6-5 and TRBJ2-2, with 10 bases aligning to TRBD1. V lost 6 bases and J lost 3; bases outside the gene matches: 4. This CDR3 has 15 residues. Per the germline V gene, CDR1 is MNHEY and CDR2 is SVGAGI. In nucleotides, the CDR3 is TGTGCCAGCAGACGACAGGGGGCGGACACCGGGGAGCTGTTTTTT. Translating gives CASRRQGADTGELFF.

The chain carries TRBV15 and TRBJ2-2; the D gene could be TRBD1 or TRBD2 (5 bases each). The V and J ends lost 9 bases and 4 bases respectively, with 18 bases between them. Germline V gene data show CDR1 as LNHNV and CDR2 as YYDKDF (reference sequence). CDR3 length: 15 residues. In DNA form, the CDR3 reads TGTGCCACTAGGGTGGGGGATCGGGTCACCGGGGAGCTGTTTTTT. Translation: CATRVGDRVTGELFF.

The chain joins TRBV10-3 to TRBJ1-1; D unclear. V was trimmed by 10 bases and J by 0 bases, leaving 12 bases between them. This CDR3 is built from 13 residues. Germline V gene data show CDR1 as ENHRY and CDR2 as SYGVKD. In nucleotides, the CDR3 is TGTGCCACCCTGGGAGCCATGAACACTGAAGCTTTCTTT. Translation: CATLGAMNTEAFF.

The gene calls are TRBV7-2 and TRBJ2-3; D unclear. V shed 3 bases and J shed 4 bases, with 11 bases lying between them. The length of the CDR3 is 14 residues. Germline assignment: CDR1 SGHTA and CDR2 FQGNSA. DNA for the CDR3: TGTGCCAGCAGCTTTGGGCTAGACTCAGATACGCAGTATTTT. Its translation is CASSFGLDSDTQYF.

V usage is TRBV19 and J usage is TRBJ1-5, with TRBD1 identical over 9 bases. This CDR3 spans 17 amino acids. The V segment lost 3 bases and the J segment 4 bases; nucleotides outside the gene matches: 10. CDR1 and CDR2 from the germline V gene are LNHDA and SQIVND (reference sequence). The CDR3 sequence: CASSIWSTGGNNQPQHF. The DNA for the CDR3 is TGTGCCAGTAGTATTTGGTCTACAGGGGGCAATAATCAGCCCCAGCATTTT.

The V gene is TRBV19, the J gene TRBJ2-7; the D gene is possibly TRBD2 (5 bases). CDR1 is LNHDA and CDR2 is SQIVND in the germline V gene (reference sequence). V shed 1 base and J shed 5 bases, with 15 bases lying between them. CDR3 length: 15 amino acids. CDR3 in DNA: TGTGCCAGTAGTATAGTAAATAGCGCCAGCGACGAGCAGTACTTC. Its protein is CASSIVNSASDEQYF.